The 20 T cell receptor beta chains listed next were all sequenced from one sample in a study of cytomegalovirus exposure and HLA in healthy donors. Amplification used 60 Vbeta primers and 13 Jbeta primers. The repertoire was sequenced with immunoSEQ multiplex PCR; TCRdb's copy has only in-frame clones and lacks some. The sample consists of around 140,000 clones, around four fifths of them appearing once. The sample was PBMCs. The receptor set was obtained from a woman aged 45-65 years in good health and CMV-seropositive.

The CDR3 sequence is CASSLGWGTSGGGTDTQYF. The CDR3 bases are TGTGCCAGCAGCTTGGGCTGGGGGACTAGCGGGGGCGGCACAGATACGCAGTATTTT. The V and J genes are TRBV5-8 and TRBJ2-3; 14 bases map to TRBD2. Germline CDR1 is SGHTS and CDR2 is YDEGEE. Unmatched junction bases numbered 7, after V lost 0 bases and J lost 1 base. CDR3 length: 19 amino acids.

The rearrangement links TRBV27 to TRBJ1-1, with D possibly being TRBD1 (5 bases). V lost 2 bases and J 7 bases, leaving 11 bases between the germline ends. The CDR3 totals 13 residues. From germline, CDR1 is MNHEY and CDR2 SMNVEV (reference sequence). The CDR3 DNA reads TGTGCCAGCAGTTTACAGCGACAGCATGAAGCTTTCTTT. Protein product: CASSLQRQHEAFF.

V usage is TRBV4-3 and J usage is TRBJ1-2; 7 nucleotides agree with TRBD1. Germline V gene lookup returns CDR1 LGHNA and CDR2 YSLEER. The CDR3 is 15 residues long. After removal of 0 bases from V and 4 bases from J, the junction contained 5 bases not matched to a gene. The CDR3 sequence: CASSQDWQGGYGYTF. The CDR3 bases are TGCGCCAGCAGCCAAGATTGGCAGGGGGGCTATGGCTACACCTTC.

The CDR3, as DNA: TGTGCCAGCAGCTTGCCGGGACAGCCCCCCTACGAGCAGTACTTC. This encodes CASSLPGQPPYEQYF. The chain has TRBV5-6 and TRBJ2-7; 7 positions agree with TRBD1. The CDR3 spans 15 residues. CDR1 and CDR2 (germline): SGHDT, YYEEEE. V lost 1 base, J lost 2 bases, and 6 bases stayed unmatched. The full variable domain, with the rest looked up from reference TRBV5-6 and TRBJ2-7, is DAGVTQSPTHLIKTRGQQVTLRCSPKSGHDTVSWYQQALGQGPQFIFQYYEEEERQRGNFPDRFSGHQFPNYSSELNVNALLLGDSALYLCASSLPGQPPYEQYFGPGTRLTVT.

The V call is TRBV6-1, the J call TRBJ2-5, with D possibly matching TRBD1 (5 bases). V lost 5 bases and J lost 2, with 12 bases in between. The germline CDR1 and CDR2 sequences are MNHNS and SASEGT. This CDR3 is built from 14 residues. The CDR3 reads CASSPVGRQETQYF. CDR3 nucleotide sequence: TGTGCCAGCAGTCCTGTGGGGCGTCAAGAGACCCAGTACTTC.

The V gene is TRBV6-1, the J gene TRBJ2-5; D gene uncertain. Trimming took 7 bases from V and 4 from J, leaving 16 bases between them. The CDR3 spans 14 residues. Germline CDR1 reads MNHNS; CDR2 reads SASEGT. The CDR3 reads CASTPFVQSETQYF. Written as DNA, the CDR3 is TGTGCCAGCACTCCCTTTGTCCAGTCAGAGACCCAGTACTTC.

This chain links TRBV4-1 with TRBJ1-2, with D possibly TRBD1 on 6 matching bases. The V end was cut by 1 base, the J end by 4 bases, with 16 bases between. The CDR3 totals 16 residues. The germline gives CDR1 MGHRA, CDR2 YSYEKL. In nucleotides, the CDR3 is TGCGCCAGCAGCCAAGCTTTGGACAGCTCTAGCTATGGCTACACCTTC. Translation gives CASSQALDSSSYGYTF.

The chain employs TRBV11-3 and TRBJ2-5; no definite D call. The V and J ends lost 0 bases and 11 bases respectively, with 13 bases between them. CDR3 length: 13 amino acids. Germline loops: CDR1 SGHNT, CDR2 YENEEA. The chain's CDR3 is CASSLDTASKQYF. CDR3 bases: TGTGCCAGCAGCTTAGACACAGCCTCTAAGCAGTACTTC.

The chain joins TRBV4-3 to TRBJ2-3, with no clear D. Trimming cost V 4 bases and J 0 bases, with 8 bases left between them. Per the germline V gene, CDR1 is LGHNA and CDR2 is YSLEER. The CDR3 has 14 amino acids. CDR3 region: CASSRTGSTDTQYF. The CDR3 DNA sequence: TGCGCCAGCAGCCGTACCGGGAGCACAGATACGCAGTATTTT.

The chain recombines TRBV11-2 with TRBJ2-1; D is unclear. The CDR3 is made up of 11 amino acids. Germline V gene data show CDR1 as SGHAT and CDR2 as FQNNGV. Trimming pared 5 bases from V and 8 bases from J, leaving 7 bases between. This CDR3 is CASSPYHEQFF. The CDR3 nucleotides are TGTGCCAGCAGCCCCTATCATGAGCAGTTCTTC.

The chain joins TRBV5-1 to TRBJ2-3, with 7 positions matching TRBD2. CDR3 size: 15 residues. Germline CDR1 is SGHRS and CDR2 is YFSETQ. The V segment lost 2 bases and the J segment 0 bases; nucleotides outside the gene matches: 3. The CDR3 bases are TGCGCCAGCAGCTTTCTAGCGGCGAGCACAGATACGCAGTATTTT. As protein: CASSFLAASTDTQYF.

The V gene is TRBV9, the J gene TRBJ2-1; maybe TRBD2 (5 bases). Trimming shortened V by 0 bases and J by 4 bases, and 8 bases separated the two germline ends. The V gene's germline CDR1 is SGDLS and CDR2 YYNGEE. This CDR3 contains 14 residues. CDR3: CASSVATGYNEQFF. The CDR3 DNA reads TGTGCCAGCAGCGTAGCTACGGGGTACAATGAGCAGTTCTTC.

V is TRBV5-6 and J is TRBJ2-2; D might be TRBD1 (6 bases). CDR1 and CDR2 from the germline V gene are SGHDT and YYEEEE. The CDR3 covers 17 residues. The V end lost 0 bases, the J end lost 4 bases, and 16 bases lay between the germline ends. CDR3 loop: CASSLATMGAPTGELFF. The DNA for the CDR3 is TGTGCCAGCAGCTTGGCTACGATGGGGGCCCCCACCGGGGAGCTGTTTTTT.

This clone was seen more than once but under ten times. This chain connects TRBV29-1 to TRBJ2-7, with D perhaps TRBD2 (5 bases). There are 13 residues in the CDR3. The V and J ends lost 2 bases and 6 bases respectively, with 14 bases between them. Looked up from germline, CDR1 is SQVTM and CDR2 is ANQGSEA. The chain's CDR3 is CSVEWAARGEQYF. The CDR3 coding sequence is TGCAGCGTTGAATGGGCTGCTCGGGGCGAGCAGTACTTC.

On this clone: The same CDR3 also results from other DNA sequences found in this sample. V is TRBV15 and J is TRBJ2-7; the match to TRBD1 covers 7 bases. The CDR3 has 15 amino acids. From germline, CDR1 is LNHNV and CDR2 YYDKDF (reference sequence). Losses at the gene ends were 3 bases for V and 2 bases for J; bases not matched to a gene: 7. In nucleotides, the CDR3 is TGTGCCACCAGCAGGGTGAGGGGACAGCCCTACGAGCAGTACTTC. This codes for CATSRVRGQPYEQYF.

This chain connects TRBV7-9 to TRBJ2-2; possibly TRBD2 for D (5 bases). Trimming removed 5 bases from V and 1 base from J, with 8 bases in between. CDR3 size: 14 residues. CDR1 is SEHNR, CDR2 FQNEAQ, per germline (reference sequence). The CDR3: CASSPRGNTGELFF. The CDR3, as DNA: TGTGCCAGCAGCCCTCGGGGGAACACCGGGGAGCTGTTTTTT.

V and J are TRBV7-9 and TRBJ2-7; D is uncertain. Trimming took 3 bases from V and 5 from J, leaving 20 bases between them. Germline V gene data show CDR1 as SEHNR and CDR2 as FQNEAQ (reference sequence). This CDR3 is built from 16 residues. The chain's CDR3 is CASSFSIVPGLNEQYF. The CDR3 DNA reads TGTGCCAGCAGCTTTTCGATTGTCCCAGGTTTGAACGAGCAGTACTTC. The full variable domain, in which reference TRBV7-9 and TRBJ2-7 provide the parts outside the CDR3, is DTGVSQNPRHKITKRGQNVTFRCDPISEHNRLYWYRQTLGQGPEFLTYFQNEAQLEKSRLLSDRFSAERPKGSFSTLEIQRTEQGDSAMYLCASSFSIVPGLNEQYFGPGTRLTVT.

This clone appeared a single time. This chain uses TRBV28 with TRBJ2-2; 10 bases line up with TRBD2. CDR3 length: 15 amino acids. V gave up 6 bases and J gave up 4 bases; unmatched junction bases: 5. Per the germline V gene, CDR1 is MDHEN and CDR2 is SYDVKM. The CDR3: CASSPSGRGTGELFF. The CDR3 DNA reads TGTGCCAGCAGCCCCAGCGGGAGGGGCACCGGGGAGCTGTTTTTT.

The genes are TRBV30 and TRBJ2-4, with no clear D. The CDR3 length is 14 residues. The germline gives CDR1 GTSNPN, CDR2 SVGIG (reference sequence). Trimming removed 4 bases from V and 0 bases from J, with 10 bases in between. In DNA form, the CDR3 reads TGTGCCTGGAACGTCCCGGGAGCCAAAAACATTCAGTACTTC. Protein sequence: CAWNVPGAKNIQYF.

This chain joins TRBV7-2 and TRBJ2-5, with 9 bases lining up with TRBD2. This CDR3 spans 15 amino acids. After removal of 2 bases from V and 3 bases from J, the junction contained 4 bases not matched to a gene. Germline CDR1 and CDR2: SGHTA and FQGNSA. The CDR3 DNA is TGTGCCAGCAGCTTACAGCGGGGGGAGAAAGAGACCCAGTACTTC. Translating it yields CASSLQRGEKETQYF.